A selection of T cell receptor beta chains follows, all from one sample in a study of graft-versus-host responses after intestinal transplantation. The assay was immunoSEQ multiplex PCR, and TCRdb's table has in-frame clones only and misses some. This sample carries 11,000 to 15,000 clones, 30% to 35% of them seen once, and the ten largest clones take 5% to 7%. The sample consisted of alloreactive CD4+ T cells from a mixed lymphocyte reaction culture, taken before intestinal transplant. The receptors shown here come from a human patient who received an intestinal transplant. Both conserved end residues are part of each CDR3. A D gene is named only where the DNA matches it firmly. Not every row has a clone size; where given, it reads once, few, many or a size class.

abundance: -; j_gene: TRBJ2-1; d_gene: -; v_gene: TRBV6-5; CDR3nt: TGTGCCAGCAGTGAAACGGGACTGTGGAATGAGCAGTTCTTC; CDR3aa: CASSETGLWNEQFF
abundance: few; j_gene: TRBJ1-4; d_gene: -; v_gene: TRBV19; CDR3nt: TGTGCCAGTAGTATTAACAGGTCTAATGAAAAACTGTTTTTT; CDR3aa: CASSINRSNEKLFF
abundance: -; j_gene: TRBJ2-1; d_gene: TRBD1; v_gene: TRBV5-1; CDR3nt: TGCGCCAGCAGCCCGCCTCGGCAGGGGGCGGCTGATGAGCAGTTCTTC; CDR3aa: CASSPPRQGAADEQFF
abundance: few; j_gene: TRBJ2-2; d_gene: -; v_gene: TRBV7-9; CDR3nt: TGTGCCAGCAGCTTAGGTTGGTCCCCGAACACCGGGGAGCTGTTTTTT; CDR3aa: CASSLGWSPNTGELFF
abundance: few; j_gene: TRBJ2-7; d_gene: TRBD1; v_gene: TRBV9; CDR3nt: TGTGCCAGCAGCGTGGCCGGGACAGGGTTCTACGAGCAGTACTTC; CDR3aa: CASSVAGTGFYEQYF
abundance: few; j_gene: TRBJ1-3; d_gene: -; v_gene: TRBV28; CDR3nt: TGTGCCAGCAGGACAGGCGGCTCTGGAAACACCATATATTTT; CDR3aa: CASRTGGSGNTIYF
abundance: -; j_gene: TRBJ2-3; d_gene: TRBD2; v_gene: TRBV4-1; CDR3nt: TGCGCCAGCAGCCAGGGGGAGCGGGAGATGGATACGCAGTATTTT; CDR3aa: CASSQGEREMDTQYF
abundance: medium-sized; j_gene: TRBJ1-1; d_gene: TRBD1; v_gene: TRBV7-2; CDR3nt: TGTGCCAGCAGCTTGCAGACAGGGCGGGGGACTGAAGCTTTCTTT; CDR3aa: CASSLQTGRGTEAFF
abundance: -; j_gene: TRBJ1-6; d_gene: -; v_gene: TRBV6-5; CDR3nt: TGTGCCAGCAGTTACGGCGGCTATAATTCACCCCTCCACTTT; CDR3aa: CASSYGGYNSPLHF
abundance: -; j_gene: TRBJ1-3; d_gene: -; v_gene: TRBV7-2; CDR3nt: TGTGCCAGCAGCTTCTTAAGGATGGGAAACACCATATATTTT; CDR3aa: CASSFLRMGNTIYF
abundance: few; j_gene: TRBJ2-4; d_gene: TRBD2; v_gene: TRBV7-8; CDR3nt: TGTGCCAGCAGCTTAGCCTACCGGACTAGCGGGGATCGAGCCAAAAACATTCAGTACTTC; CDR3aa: CASSLAYRTSGDRAKNIQYF
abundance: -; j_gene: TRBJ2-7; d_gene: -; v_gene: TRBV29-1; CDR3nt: TGCAGCGTTTGGACAGCTTCCTACGAGCAGTACTTC; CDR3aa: CSVWTASYEQYF
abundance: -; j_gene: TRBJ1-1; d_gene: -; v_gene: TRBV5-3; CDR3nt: TGTGCCAGCAGCTGGGGACAGAACACTGAAGCTTTCTTT; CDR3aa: CASSWGQNTEAFF
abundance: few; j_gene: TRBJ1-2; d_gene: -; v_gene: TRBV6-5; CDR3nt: TGTGCCAGCAGGGCAGGAGTCTATGGCTACACCTTC; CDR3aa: CASRAGVYGYTF
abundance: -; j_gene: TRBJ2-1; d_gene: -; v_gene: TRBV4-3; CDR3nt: TGCGCCAGCCAGTGGACAATGGGCACGGATGAGCAGTTCTTC; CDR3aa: CASQWTMGTDEQFF
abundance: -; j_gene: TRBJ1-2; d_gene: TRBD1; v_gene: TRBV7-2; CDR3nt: TGTGCCAGCCGCTCCAACAGGGGGCGCGACCTGGGGGGGGGCTACACCTTC; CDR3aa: CASRSNRGRDLGGGYTF
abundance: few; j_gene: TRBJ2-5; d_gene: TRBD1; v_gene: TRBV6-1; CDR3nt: TGTGCCAGCAGTGTACCCAGGACAGGGCACGGGCAAGAGACCCAGTACTTC; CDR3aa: CASSVPRTGHGQETQYF
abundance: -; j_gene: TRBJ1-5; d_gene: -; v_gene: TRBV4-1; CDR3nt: TGCGCCAGCAGCCAAGCCTTTGGGGAGGGCCGGCCCCAGCATTTT; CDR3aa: CASSQAFGEGRPQHF
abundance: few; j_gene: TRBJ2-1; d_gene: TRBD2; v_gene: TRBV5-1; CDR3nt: TGCGCCAGCAGCTATTTAGCGGGAGCGGCGTACAATGAGCAGTTCTTC; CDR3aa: CASSYLAGAAYNEQFF
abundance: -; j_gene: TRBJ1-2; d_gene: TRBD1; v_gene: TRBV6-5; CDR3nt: TGTGCCAGCAGTGAGTCCCAGGGGGCGAGAGGCTACACCTTC; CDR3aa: CASSESQGARGYTF
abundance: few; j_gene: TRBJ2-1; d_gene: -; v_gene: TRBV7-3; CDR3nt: TGTGCCAGCAGCCAAGGGGGTGGAATGTACAATGAGCAGTTCTTC; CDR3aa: CASSQGGGMYNEQFF
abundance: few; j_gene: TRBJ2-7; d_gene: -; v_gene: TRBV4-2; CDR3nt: TGTGCCAGCAGCCAAGATATGGGAACCTACGAGCAGTACTTC; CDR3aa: CASSQDMGTYEQYF
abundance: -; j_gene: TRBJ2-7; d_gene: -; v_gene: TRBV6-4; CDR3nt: TGTGCCAGCAGTCCATCCGGTCCTCCCTACGAGCAGTACTTC; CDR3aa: CASSPSGPPYEQYF
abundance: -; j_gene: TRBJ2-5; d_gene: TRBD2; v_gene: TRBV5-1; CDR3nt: TGCGCCAGCAGCTCCGGACTAGCAGGGCAAGAGACCCAGTACTTC; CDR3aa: CASSSGLAGQETQYF
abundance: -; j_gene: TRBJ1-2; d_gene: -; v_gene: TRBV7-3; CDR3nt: TGTGCCAGCAGCTTAGCGGGGCGCCTGATGAACTATGGCTACACCTTC; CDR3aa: CASSLAGRLMNYGYTF
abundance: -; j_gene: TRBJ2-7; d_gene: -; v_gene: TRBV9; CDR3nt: TGTGCCAGCAGCGTAACAGGGAGCTCCTACGAGCAGTACTTC; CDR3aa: CASSVTGSSYEQYF
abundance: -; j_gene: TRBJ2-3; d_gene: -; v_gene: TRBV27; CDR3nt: TGTGCCAGCAGTTTATCAGGGTCGGGCACAGATACGCAGTATTTT; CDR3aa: CASSLSGSGTDTQYF
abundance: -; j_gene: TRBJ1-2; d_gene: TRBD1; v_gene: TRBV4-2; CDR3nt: TGTGCCAGCAGCTTGGACAGGCCCTATGGCTACACCTTC; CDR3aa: CASSLDRPYGYTF
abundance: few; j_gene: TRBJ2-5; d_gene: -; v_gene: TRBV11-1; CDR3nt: TGTGCCAGCAGCTTAAATGGCAGAAGAGAAGAGACCCAGTACTTC; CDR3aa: CASSLNGRREETQYF
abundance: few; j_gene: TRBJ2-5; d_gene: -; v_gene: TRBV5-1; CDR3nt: TGCGCCAGCAGCTTGGGACTAGAGGAGACCCAGTACTTC; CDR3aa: CASSLGLEETQYF
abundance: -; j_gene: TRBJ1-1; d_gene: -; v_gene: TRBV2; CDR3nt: TGTGCCAGCAGTGTCGAGGGGAACACTGAAGCTTTCTTT; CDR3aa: CASSVEGNTEAFF
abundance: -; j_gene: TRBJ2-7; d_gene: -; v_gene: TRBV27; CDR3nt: TGTGCCAGGATAACTAGTTACTACGAGCAGTACTTC; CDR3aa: CARITSYYEQYF
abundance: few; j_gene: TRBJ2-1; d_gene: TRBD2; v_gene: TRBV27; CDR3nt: TGTGCCAGCAGTCGCCAACTAGCGGGAGTGGGCTACAATGAGCAGTTCTTC; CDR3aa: CASSRQLAGVGYNEQFF
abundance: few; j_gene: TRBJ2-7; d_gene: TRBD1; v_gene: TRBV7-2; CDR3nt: TGTGCCAGCAGCTCTCGGACAGGGGGCATCTACGAGCAGTACTTC; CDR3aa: CASSSRTGGIYEQYF
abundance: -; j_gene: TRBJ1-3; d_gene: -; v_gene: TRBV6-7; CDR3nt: TGTGCCAGCAGTAACCACGGGACAAACCCTGGAAACACCATATATTTT; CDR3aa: CASSNHGTNPGNTIYF
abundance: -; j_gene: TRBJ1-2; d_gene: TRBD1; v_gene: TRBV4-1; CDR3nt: TGCGCCAGCAGCCAAGACGGGGACAGGAGGAAGACTAACTATGGCTACACCTTC; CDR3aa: CASSQDGDRRKTNYGYTF
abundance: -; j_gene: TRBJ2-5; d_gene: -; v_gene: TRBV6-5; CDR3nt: TGTGCCAGCGAAAGCCCAGGGGAGACCCAGTACTTC; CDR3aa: CASESPGETQYF
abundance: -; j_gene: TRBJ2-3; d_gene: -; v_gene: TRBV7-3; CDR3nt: TGTGCCAGCAGCTTAGATGGGTCCACAGATACGCAGTATTTT; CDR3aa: CASSLDGSTDTQYF
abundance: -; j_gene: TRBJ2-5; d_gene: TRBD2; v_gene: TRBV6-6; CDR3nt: TGTGCCAGCAGTTCGACCGGGACTAGCGGCCAAGAGACCCAGTACTTC; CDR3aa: CASSSTGTSGQETQYF
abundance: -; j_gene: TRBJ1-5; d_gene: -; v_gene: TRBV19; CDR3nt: TGTGCCAGTAAACAGGGTTGGAGAAGCAATCAGCCCCAGCATTTT; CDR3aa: CASKQGWRSNQPQHF
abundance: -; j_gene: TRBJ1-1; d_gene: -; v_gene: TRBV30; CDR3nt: TGTGCCTGGAGTGTTTCCAGGGTCGCGGGCGTGAACACTGAAGCTTTCTTT; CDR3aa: CAWSVSRVAGVNTEAFF
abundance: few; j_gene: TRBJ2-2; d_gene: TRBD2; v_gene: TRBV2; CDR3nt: TGTGCCAGCAGAGCCGGCCCCCTAGCGGGAGGCCCCACCGGGGAGCTGTTTTTT; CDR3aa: CASRAGPLAGGPTGELFF
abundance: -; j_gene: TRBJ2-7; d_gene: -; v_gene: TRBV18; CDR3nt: TGTGCCAGCTCACCACGACAGGACGCCTACGAGCAGTACTTC; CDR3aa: CASSPRQDAYEQYF
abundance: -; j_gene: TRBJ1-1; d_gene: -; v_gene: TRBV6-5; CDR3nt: TGTGCCAGCAGTGACGGGCTGAACACTGAAGCTTTCTTT; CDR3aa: CASSDGLNTEAFF
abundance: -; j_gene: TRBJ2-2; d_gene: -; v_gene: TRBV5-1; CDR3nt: TGCGCCAGCAGGTTTCGGAGGGAGCTGTTTTTT; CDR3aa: CASRFRRELFF
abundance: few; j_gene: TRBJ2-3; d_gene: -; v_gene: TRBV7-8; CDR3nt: TGTGCCAGCAGCCCACTAGGGGACCCCGAGGGCACAGATACGCAGTATTTT; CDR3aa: CASSPLGDPEGTDTQYF
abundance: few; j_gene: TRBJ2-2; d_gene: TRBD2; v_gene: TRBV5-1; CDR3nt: TGCGCCAGCAGCTCAGCGGGGGCCCCCGGGGAGCTGTTTTTT; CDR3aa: CASSSAGAPGELFF
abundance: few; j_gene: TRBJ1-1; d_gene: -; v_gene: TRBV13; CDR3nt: TGTGCCAGCAGGGCGGACTGGAACACTGAAGCTTTCTTT; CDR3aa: CASRADWNTEAFF
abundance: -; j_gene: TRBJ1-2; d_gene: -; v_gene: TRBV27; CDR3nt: TGTGCCAGCAGTTTAGCGGGACCTAACTATGGCTACACCTTC; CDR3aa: CASSLAGPNYGYTF
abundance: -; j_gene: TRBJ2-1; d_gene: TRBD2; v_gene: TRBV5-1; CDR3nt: TGCGCCAGCAGCCGACTAGCGGGAGTGTATGGCAATGAGCAGTTCTTC; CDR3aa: CASSRLAGVYGNEQFF
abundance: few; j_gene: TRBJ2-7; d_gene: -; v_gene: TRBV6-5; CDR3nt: TGTGCCAGCAGTGACCGGATTACCTACGAGCAGTACTTC; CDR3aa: CASSDRITYEQYF
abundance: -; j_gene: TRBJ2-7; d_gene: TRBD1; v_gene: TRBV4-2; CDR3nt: TGTGCCAGCAGCCAAGGGGCCCTCACAGGGGGCTCATACTACGAGCAGTACTTC; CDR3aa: CASSQGALTGGSYYEQYF
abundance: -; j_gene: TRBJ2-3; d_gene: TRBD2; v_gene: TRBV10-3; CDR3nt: TGTGCCATCAGTGAGACTAGCGGGAGGGGTGGCACAGATACGCAGTATTTT; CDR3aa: CAISETSGRGGTDTQYF
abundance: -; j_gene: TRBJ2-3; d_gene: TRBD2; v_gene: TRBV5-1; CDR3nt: TGCGCCAGCAGCTTGGCCGGGACTAGCGGCACAGATACGCAGTATTTT; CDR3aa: CASSLAGTSGTDTQYF
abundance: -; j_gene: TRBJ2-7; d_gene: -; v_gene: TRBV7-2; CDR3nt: TGTGCCAGCAGCTTAGATACAGAGCGGCGGTTC; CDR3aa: CASSLDTERRF
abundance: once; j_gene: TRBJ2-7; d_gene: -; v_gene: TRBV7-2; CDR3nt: TGTGCCAGCAGCTTAGAGGTGGGCGAGCAGTACTTC; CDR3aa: CASSLEVGEQYF
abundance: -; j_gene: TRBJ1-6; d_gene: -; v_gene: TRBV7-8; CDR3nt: TGTGCCAGCAGCTTAGTGCTAGGCTCCTATAATTCACCCCTCCATTTT; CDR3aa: CASSLVLGSYNSPLHF
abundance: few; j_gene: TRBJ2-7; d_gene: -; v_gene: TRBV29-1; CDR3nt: TGCAGCGTTGGAACATACTACGAGCAGTACTTC; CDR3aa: CSVGTYYEQYF
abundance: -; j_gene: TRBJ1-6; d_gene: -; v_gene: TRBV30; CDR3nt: TGTGCCTGGAGTGTACAGGGTGGATCACCCCTCCACTTT; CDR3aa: CAWSVQGGSPLHF
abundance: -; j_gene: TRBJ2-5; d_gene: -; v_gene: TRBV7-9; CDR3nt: TGTGCCAGCAGCTTAGATGGCGTAGAGACCCAGTACTTC; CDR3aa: CASSLDGVETQYF